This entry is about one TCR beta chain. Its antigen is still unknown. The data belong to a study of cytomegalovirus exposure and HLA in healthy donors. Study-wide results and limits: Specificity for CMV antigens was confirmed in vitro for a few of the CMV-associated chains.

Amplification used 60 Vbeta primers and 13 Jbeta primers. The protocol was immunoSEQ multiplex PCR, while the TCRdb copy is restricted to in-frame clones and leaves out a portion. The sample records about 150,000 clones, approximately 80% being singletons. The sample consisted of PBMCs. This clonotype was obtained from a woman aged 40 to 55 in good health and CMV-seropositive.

In DNA, the CDR3 is TGTGCCAGCAGCCAAAGGACAGGGGGAGAAAACACCATATATTTT. Protein: CASSQRTGGENTIYF. This chain joins TRBV4-2 and TRBJ1-3, with 10 nucleotides matching TRBD1. The ends lost 2 bases at V and 6 bases at J; junction bases unmatched: 4. CDR1 is LGHNA, CDR2 YNFKEQ, per germline. This CDR3 has 15 amino acids.